This TCR beta chain was recorded in a study of control samples from healthy donors and cancer patients. Deletions cut 1 base from V and 2 bases from J, with 12 bases between. CDR3 length: 15 amino acids. Per the germline V gene, CDR1 is LGHDT and CDR2 is YNNKEL (reference sequence). Only in-frame clones appear in the TCRdb table, and some are missing; sequencing was by immunoSEQ multiplex PCR. The table includes around 140,000 clones, roughly nine tenths detected once. Material: PBMCs. The sequence derives from a man in his fifties or sixties with head and neck cancer. The rearrangement links TRBV3-1 (or the pseudogene TRBV3-2) to TRBJ2-7, with D perhaps TRBD2 (5 bases). The CDR3 DNA follows: TGTGCCAGCAGCCAAGCCTGGGCCGGGACCTACGAGCAGTACTTC. Its protein product is CASSQAWAGTYEQYF.